Reported below is one T cell receptor beta chain. Antigen specificity is unknown. Incorporated into the TCR beta cDNA libraries were unique molecular identifiers, which served to reduce PCR and sequencing biases. With about 0.95 to 10 million T cells as the source, approximately 500,000 cDNA molecules resulted. TCRdb ran MiXCR on the PCR reads and lists one entry per CDR3 protein. This repertoire shows 380,000 or so distinct CDR3 sequences, less than 40% found once; its top ten account for roughly 12%. The entry originates in a study of post-analysis software for immune sequencing data. The study, taken as a whole, reports: In patients, TRBV5-6, TRBV5-1 and TRBV20-1 belonged to roughly 5 TRBV segments found more frequently than in controls.

Germline V gives CDR1 DFQATT, CDR2 SNEGSKA (reference sequence). This CDR3 is built from 14 residues. V gave up 1 base and J gave up 1 base; unmatched junction bases: 2. The material sequenced was blood. V is TRBV20-1 and J is TRBJ2-7; TRBD1 matches at 9 bases. This TCR was sampled from a girl between 10 and 17 years old with multiple sclerosis. The CDR3 is CSARGDRVSYEQYF. CDR3 DNA sequence: TGCAGTGCTAGAGGGGACAGGGTGTCCTACGAGCAGTACTTC.